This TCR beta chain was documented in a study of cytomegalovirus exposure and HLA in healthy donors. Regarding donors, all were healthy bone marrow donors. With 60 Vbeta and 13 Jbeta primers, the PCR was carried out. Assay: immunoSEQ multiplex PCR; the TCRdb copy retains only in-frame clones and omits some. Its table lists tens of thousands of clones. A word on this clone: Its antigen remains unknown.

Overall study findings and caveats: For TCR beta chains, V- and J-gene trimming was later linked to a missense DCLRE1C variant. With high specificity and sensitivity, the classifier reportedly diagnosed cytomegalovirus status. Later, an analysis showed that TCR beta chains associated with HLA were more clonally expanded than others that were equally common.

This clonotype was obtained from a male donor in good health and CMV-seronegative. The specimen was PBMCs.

Written as DNA, the CDR3 is TGTGCCTGGAGGCCCTCGACAGGGGATGAGGCCAAAAACATTCAGTACTTC. Amino acids: CAWRPSTGDEAKNIQYF. The chain couples TRBV30 to TRBJ2-4; TRBD1 agrees at 8 bases. Looked up from germline, CDR1 is GTSNPN and CDR2 is SVGIG (reference sequence). This CDR3 comprises 17 residues. Trimming removed 3 bases from V and 1 base from J; junction bases left unmatched: 11.